This T cell receptor beta chain was profiled in a study of cytomegalovirus exposure and HLA in healthy donors (dated by TCRdb to 2016 to 2017). Looking at the study overall: In an earlier analysis of 587 of the donors, 250 to 350 Gb of sequence data and 117 million unique TCR beta sequences from about 179 million T cells were reported. Four to six DR-DQ haplotypes were handled as single units for association and clustering, since linkage in the cohort was strong. HLA typing covered class I and class II loci at four-digit resolution. Among the approximately 400 genotyped donors, 81% belonged to the genetic ancestry cluster associated with self-reported Caucasian donors. The study was designed to test whether signatures of past pathogen exposure could be identified by cataloging public T cell receptors. A later genetic analysis used genome-wide SNP genotypes for about three fifths of the 666 donors, treating that subset as a discovery cohort. Every discovery cohort repertoire had been produced on one sequencing platform. The T cell repertoires of roughly 660 subjects were profiled by immunosequencing and related to cytomegalovirus serostatus. The number of donors typed differed by locus, with roughly 629-640 for A, B, C, DRB1 and DQB1, around 560 for DQA1, about 610 for DPA1, and some 440 for DPB1. Alongside the repertoire data, information on donor age, sex, ethnicity and CMV serostatus was compiled. An early release that covered some 640 HLA-typed donors contained around 300 gigabases of sequencing data and approximately 85 million unique TCR sequences. Along with the roughly 700-subject first cohort, a separate validation cohort of over a hundred different subjects was used. To predict cytomegalovirus infection status, the study brought together high-throughput TCR immunosequencing, statistical association of individual TCRs with disease status, and machine learning. An earlier analysis of fewer than 750 of the donors used high-throughput TCR beta sequencing to judge whether each TCR beta V gene segment behaved as functional or pseudogenic. Rather than drawing on any new phenotypic data, the later analysis identified candidate immune exposures from TCR beta sequences and the way those sequences occurred across donors. A later analysis re-analyzed previously published TCR beta repertoires from 600 to 850 donors and added high-resolution HLA genotyping to study TCR occurrence patterns. Among 398 genotyped donors of the cohort, an average of around 240,000 unique TCR beta nucleotide sequences were sequenced per donor, roughly a sixth of them non-productive. General findings and caveats noted by the study authors: Some IMGT-functional V segments, including TRBV6-2 and TRBV6-3, could not be told apart with the 87-base-pair reads, so those segments were excluded. Approximately 18 rarely observed V segments, including chromosome 9 orphons, were excluded from the earlier analysis of several hundred of the donors because counts were too low. According to a later genetic analysis, donors in an Asian-associated ancestry cluster had fewer N-insertions in productive TCRs than the roughly 660-donor mean. According to a later analysis, most CMV-associated TCR beta chains appeared to be HLA-restricted, and the HLA associations seemed to be driven largely by CMV exposure. In an earlier analysis of approximately 590 of the donors, most TCR beta V segments appeared in productive rearrangements about 87% or about 30% of the time, broadly matching IMGT annotations. In this cohort, only TCR beta chains were sequenced, and detectable features were limited by the absence of alpha or paired-chain data. In the study, 150 to 200 TCR beta chains were listed as associated with cytomegalovirus. A cluster of highly shared sequence variants was judged likely to represent a technical artifact of the sequencing pipeline. While some public TCRs were present in many individuals, most TCR sequences turned up only very rarely across donors. HLA typing was unavailable for some donors at each locus, so association tests used only the typed subset. A later analysis found that TCR association rates varied across HLA loci, with DRB1 alleles showing the most associated TCRs and HLA-C alleles the fewest. A further reported finding was that TCR beta sequences accurately predicted the HLA-A and HLA-B alleles for most subjects in the first cohort. A later analysis reported that several top co-occurrence clusters appeared linked to parvovirus B19, influenza, CMV and Epstein-Barr virus. Roughly uniform sequencing depth across donors was assumed in presence/absence analyses, although this assumption may not hold. Cytomegalovirus status was reported to be diagnosed by the classifier with high specificity and sensitivity in both the original and validation cohorts. Correlated functional status among segregating V segments might reflect linkage disequilibrium, but an unknown experimental factor could not be ruled out. In a later analysis, HLA-associated TCR beta chains showed more clonal expansion and lower generation probabilities than non-associated chains that were equally common. Assigning TCR associations to individual alleles was difficult when HLA alleles, especially DR and DQ, strongly co-occurred. According to the authors, the approach could potentially be generalized to other disease states and immunological phenotypes. CMV serostatus was the only immune exposure information available for the cohort. A few of the identified cytomegalovirus-associated TCR beta chains were confirmed in vitro to be specific for cytomegalovirus antigens. In a later analysis, around 17,000 TCR beta sequences were associated with specific HLA alleles at a false discovery rate of 0.05. A later genetic analysis associated a missense DCLRE1C variant with V-gene and J-gene trimming of TCR beta chains, and an independent cohort replicated the association.

Regarding this clone: Which antigen it targets is not known. No quality values exist for individual bases; no much larger clone is one base distant.

The method behind the library was the immunoSEQ multiplex PCR assay. For the multiplex PCR, a mixture combining 60 forward primers for TCR Vbeta segments and 13 reverse primers for TCR Jbeta segments was used. Amplification of the CDR3 region of rearranged TCR beta genes was performed with a multiplex PCR assay on genomic DNA. The Illumina HiSeq System was used to sequence the amplified TCR beta libraries as 87-base-pair reads. Per the original workflow: In a later analysis, tens of millions of unique TCR beta chains were counted across the 500 to 850 repertoires, and roughly 11 million of these chains were shared by at least two donors. To remove PCR and sequencing errors, raw reads were error-corrected and collapsed into unique sequences using a nearest-neighbor algorithm that merged closely related sequences. V, D and J gene segments were assigned by aligning CDR3 sequences to IMGT reference sequences. Each retained sequence needed at least a six-nucleotide match to both a V gene segment and a J gene segment. A rearrangement was called productive if the CDR3 had no stop codons and remained in frame with V and J, and every other rearrangement was called non-productive. Following IMGT convention, CDR3 was defined as the stretch from the second conserved V-encoded cysteine up to the conserved J-encoded phenylalanine. The earlier analysis of about 640 of the donors excluded any sequence lacking an unambiguous match to a single V gene segment. In an earlier analysis of some 590 of the donors, V segments were called functional above 56.7% productive rearrangements and were called segregating when the between-donor standard deviation exceeded 5%. A statistical classification framework was built to diagnose cytomegalovirus status from the catalog of TCR beta chain sequences. In a later analysis, V and J genes were assigned by comparing TCR nucleotide sequences against IMGT/GENE-DB human TR gene sequences. The TCRdist pipeline was used in a later analysis to assign CDR3 sequences and most-parsimonious VDJ recombination scenarios. In a later analysis, every TCR beta chain was defined by the combination of its CDR3 amino acid sequence and its V-gene family, and reads without a unique V-gene family were dropped. To address suspected cross-contamination and a sequencing artifact, a later analysis removed 592 highly shared, low-generation-probability nucleotide sequences. In a later analysis, a clonal expansion index was calculated for each public chain from normalized within-repertoire ranks of inferred template counts. Generation probabilities in a later analysis came from a VDJ recombination model fitted to out-of-frame rearrangements, and those results were checked against IGoR. In a later analysis, TCR-TCR, TCR-HLA and TCR-CMV co-occurrence was scored with hypergeometric tests, and a repertoire-size bias correction was applied to TCR pairs. To estimate false discovery rates, a later analysis permuted the HLA or CMV assignments 20 times. In a later analysis, co-occurring TCRs were grouped with DBSCAN, and TCRdist sequence similarity was added when clustering was performed within HLA-allele-positive subsets. Repertoires with fewer than 30,000 or more than 120,000 public chains, plus five repertoires with anomalous nucleotide sharing, were excluded from co-occurrence clustering. The clones in this table, taken by TCRdb from immuneACCESS, are in-frame only. Not every clone is retained; where verified, under half of the shortfall comes from an unresolved V gene, and the cause of the rest is unknown. V and J calls and clone size are as listed in that table; D and trimming were resolved from the DNA. For this sample there are around 99,000 clones; around 77% appear just once. Approximately 3.5% of the sample is in the top ten clones.

In total, about 650 healthy bone marrow donors made up the cohort. Cohort members were all nominally healthy when sampled, although unrecorded immune exposures were likely present. The donor tested CMV seronegative, placing the donor among the 350 or so seronegative members of the cohort. A peripheral blood sample was provided by each donor, and peripheral blood mononuclear cells were used for TCR beta sequencing. The Qiagen DNeasy Blood Extraction Kit was used to extract genomic DNA from the blood cell samples. V is pared back by 5 bases and J by 1 base, with 14 bases lying between the germline termini. The germline V gene supplies CDR1 SGHTA and CDR2 FQGTGA. The CDR3, from cysteine to phenylalanine, totals 15 residues. Only the CDR3 part of the read is kept: 45 bases, read in frame from the first base.

This TCR derives from a man aged 40-50 years in good health and CMV-seronegative. The rearranged chain carries TRBV7-3 and TRBJ1-1; TRBD1 is a possible D gene, resting on 6 matching bases. The sequencing sample was made of PBMCs. The base sequence is TGTGCCAGCAGCCTTGGGGTCAGGGGGAACACTGAAGCTTTCTTT. Its translation reads: CASSLGVRGNTEAFF.